Reported below is one T cell receptor (beta chain). This table comes from immunoSEQ multiplex PCR, and its TCRdb copy is limited to in-frame clones, with some not included. The table records some 23,000 clones, roughly 84% of them present only once. This entry is derived from a study of OX40 agonist ivuxolimab in advanced cancers. CDR1 and CDR2 from the germline V gene are LNHDA and SQIVND (reference sequence). The CDR3 contains 19 residues. V lost 2 bases, J lost 0 bases, and 20 bases lay in between. Samples of blood were obtained at baseline, on cycle 4 day 1, and on cycle 7 day 1. Here the sequenced sample was CD4+ or CD8+ T cells sorted from blood, taken in a trial of the OX40 agonist ivuxolimab. The chain is built from TRBV19 and TRBJ1-5; no firm D call. The sequence was obtained from an adult with an advanced solid tumor such as melanoma, head and neck, liver or kidney cancer. The CDR3 protein is CASSISRAGSRYSNQPQHF. CDR3 bases: TGTGCCAGTAGTATAAGTCGGGCGGGCTCTAGGTATAGCAATCAGCCCCAGCATTTT.